This T cell receptor beta chain was sequenced during a study of cytomegalovirus exposure and HLA in healthy donors. Study results and limitations: Three CMV-associated chains proved CMV antigen-specific in vitro. Across donors, sequencing depth was assumed by presence/absence analyses to be roughly uniform.

The V end lost 1 base, the J end lost 2 bases, and 9 bases lay between the germline ends. CDR3 length: 15 amino acids. Germline CDR1 and CDR2: SGHAT and FQNNGV. About this clone: The antigen is unknown.

PCR amplification relied on 60 Vbeta primers (plus 13 Jbeta primers). Profiling relied on immunoSEQ multiplex PCR, and the TCRdb table lists in-frame clones only, not all of them. The data hold hundreds of thousands of clones, with roughly 73% observed a single time. V gene TRBV11-2 combines with J gene TRBJ2-1; no firm D call. The sequence was collected from a boy younger than 18 in good health and CMV-seronegative. Sequenced input: PBMCs. The CDR3 protein is CASSLGSLAYNEQFF. The DNA for the CDR3 is TGTGCCAGCAGCTTAGGTAGTTTAGCCTACAATGAGCAGTTCTTC.